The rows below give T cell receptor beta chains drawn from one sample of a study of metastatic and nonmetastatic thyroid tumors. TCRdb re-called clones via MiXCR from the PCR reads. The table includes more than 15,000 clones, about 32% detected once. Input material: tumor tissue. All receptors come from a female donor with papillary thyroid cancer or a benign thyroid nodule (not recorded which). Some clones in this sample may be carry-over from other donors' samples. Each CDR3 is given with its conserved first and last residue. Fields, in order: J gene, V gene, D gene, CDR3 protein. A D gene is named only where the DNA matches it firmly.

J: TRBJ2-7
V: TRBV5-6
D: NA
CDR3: CASSAPGHSYEQYF

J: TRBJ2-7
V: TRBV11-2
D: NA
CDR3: CASSLSPGWGPTLDYEQYF

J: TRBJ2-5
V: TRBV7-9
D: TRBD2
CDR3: CASSLMLAVRDTQYF

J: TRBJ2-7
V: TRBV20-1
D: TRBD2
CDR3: CSVRGGTYEQYF

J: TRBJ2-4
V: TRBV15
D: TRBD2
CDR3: CATSKGEGRNIQYF

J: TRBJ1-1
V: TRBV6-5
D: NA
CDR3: CASSYPTGCRAGNTEAFF

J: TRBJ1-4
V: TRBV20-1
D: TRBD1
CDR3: CSAREQRTGRSEKLFF

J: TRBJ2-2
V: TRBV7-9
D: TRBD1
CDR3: CSSQGAEENTGELFF

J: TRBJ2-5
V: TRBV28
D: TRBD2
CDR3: CASSPVLAGAETQYF

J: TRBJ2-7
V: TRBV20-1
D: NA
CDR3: CSASPPNPLTYEQYF

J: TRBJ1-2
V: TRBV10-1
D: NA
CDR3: CASSERRTYGYTF

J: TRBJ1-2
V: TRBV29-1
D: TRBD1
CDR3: CSVGSGGGYGYTF

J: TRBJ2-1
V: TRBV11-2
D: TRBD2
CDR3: CASSSPGTSGRVYEQFF

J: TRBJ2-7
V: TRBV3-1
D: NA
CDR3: CASSQVRGGISEQYF

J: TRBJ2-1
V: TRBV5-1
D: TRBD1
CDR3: CASSRDRDYNEQFF

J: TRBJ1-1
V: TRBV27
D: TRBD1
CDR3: CASSPLTGGYAFF

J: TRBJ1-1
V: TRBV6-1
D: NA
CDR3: CASNSKGGTEAFF

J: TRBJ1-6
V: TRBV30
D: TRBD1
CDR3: CASSREGGANSPLHF

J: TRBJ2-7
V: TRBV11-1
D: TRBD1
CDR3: CASSEITGTGTYEQYF

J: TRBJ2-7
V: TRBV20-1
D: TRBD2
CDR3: CSAGLALYNEQYF

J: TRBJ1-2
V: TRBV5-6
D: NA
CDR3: CASSLGATPANYGYTF

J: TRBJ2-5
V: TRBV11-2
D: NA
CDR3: CASSLDPLGGRQETQYF

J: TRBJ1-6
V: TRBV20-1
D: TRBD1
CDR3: CSAGDRGVVGSPLHF

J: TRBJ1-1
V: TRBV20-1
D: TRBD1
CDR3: CSAPVGGTDNTEAFF

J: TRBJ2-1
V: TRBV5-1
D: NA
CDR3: CASSLSDRSSYNEQFF

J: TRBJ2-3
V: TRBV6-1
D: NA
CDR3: CASTEIRGAGTDTQYF

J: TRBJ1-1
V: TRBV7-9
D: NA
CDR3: CASLGGDTEAFF

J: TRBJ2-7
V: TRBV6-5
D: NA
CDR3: CASSSDTEGYEQYF

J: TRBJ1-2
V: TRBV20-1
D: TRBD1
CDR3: CSAPGQGGIKYGYTF

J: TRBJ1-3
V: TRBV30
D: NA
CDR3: CAWSSWVASGNTIYF

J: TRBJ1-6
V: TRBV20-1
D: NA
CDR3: CSARDQVAGPNSPLHF

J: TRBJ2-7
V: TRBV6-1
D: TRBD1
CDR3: CASRGGTGVYEQYF

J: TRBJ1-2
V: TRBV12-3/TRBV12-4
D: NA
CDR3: CASRPREGHYGYTF

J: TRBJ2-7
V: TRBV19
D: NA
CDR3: CASSTGGLSGFPTYEQYF

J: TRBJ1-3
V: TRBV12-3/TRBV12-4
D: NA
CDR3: CASSTDRGALYF

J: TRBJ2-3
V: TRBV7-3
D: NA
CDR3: CASSSPVGSLTDTQYF

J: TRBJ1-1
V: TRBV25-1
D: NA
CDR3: CASSLERLAFF

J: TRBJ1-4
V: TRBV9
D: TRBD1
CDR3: CASSGPGQGNEKLFF

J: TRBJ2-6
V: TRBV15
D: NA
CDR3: CATSRGAQANSGANVLTF

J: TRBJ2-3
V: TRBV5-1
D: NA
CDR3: CASAAGGQGTDTQYF

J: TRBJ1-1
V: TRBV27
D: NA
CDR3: CASSLSGGLNTEAFF

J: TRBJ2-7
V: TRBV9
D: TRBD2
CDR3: CASSVGGSVYEQYF

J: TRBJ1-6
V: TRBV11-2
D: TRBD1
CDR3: CASSSRDSVNSPLHF

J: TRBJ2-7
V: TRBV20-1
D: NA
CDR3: CSASFLGTYEQYF

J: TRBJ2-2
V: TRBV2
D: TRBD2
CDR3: CASEAGGLTGELFF

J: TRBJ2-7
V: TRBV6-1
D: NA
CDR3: CASSGRGRASSYEQYF

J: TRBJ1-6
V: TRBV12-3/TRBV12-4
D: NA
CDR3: CASSFQGSPLHF

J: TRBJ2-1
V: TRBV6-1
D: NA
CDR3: CASMPVISYNEQFF

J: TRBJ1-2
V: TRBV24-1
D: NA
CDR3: CATSDPVTNYGYTF

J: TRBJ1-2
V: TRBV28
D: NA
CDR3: CASSLEDTTLYGYTF

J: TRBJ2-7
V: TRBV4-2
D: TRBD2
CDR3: CASSQDSGGAYEQYF